This TCR beta chain was obtained from a study of shared clonotypes between healthy human individuals. At the level of the study: Each donor's CD4 naive and CD4 memory cells filled three plates apiece, CD8 naive two, and CD8 memory one.

Sequencing was performed with immunoSEQ multiplex PCR; in TCRdb, only in-frame clones are kept and a portion is missing. Found here are about 820,000 clones, 80% to 95% of them singletons; the top ten hold approximately 25%. Concerning this clone: Other nucleotide sequences in the sample specify the same CDR3.

CD45RO-negative CD8 cells positively selected for CCR7 made up the naive population, which excluded terminally differentiated effector memory CD45RA+ cells. Adults of Caucasian background living in Nashville, Tennessee made up all donors. The length of the CDR3 is 14 residues. Per germline, CDR1 MGHRA and CDR2 YSYEKL. Deletions cut 0 bases from V and 3 bases from J, with 9 bases between. The receptor comes from a man between 25 and 39 years old in good health. The chain has TRBV4-1 and TRBJ2-7; the D gene is possibly TRBD2 (6 bases). The sequencing sample was made of naive CD8+ T cells sorted from blood. As DNA, the CDR3 is TGCGCCAGCAGCCAAGATGGGGGAGGCTACGAGCAGTACTTC. It yields the protein CASSQDGGGYEQYF.